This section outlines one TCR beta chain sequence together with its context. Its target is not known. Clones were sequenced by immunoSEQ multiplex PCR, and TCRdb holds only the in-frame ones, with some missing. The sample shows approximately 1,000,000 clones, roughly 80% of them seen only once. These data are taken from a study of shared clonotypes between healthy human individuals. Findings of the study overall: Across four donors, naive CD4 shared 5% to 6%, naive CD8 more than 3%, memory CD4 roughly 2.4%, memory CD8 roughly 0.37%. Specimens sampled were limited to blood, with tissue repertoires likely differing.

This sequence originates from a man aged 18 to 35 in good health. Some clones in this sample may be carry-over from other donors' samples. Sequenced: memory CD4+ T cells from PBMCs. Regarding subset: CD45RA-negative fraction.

The CDR3: CASSPLLAGADTQYF. The DNA of the CDR3 is TGCGCCAGCAGCCCCTTACTAGCTGGGGCAGATACGCAGTATTTT. The chain combines TRBV5-1 with TRBJ2-3; weak D call: TRBD2 (6 bases). There are 15 residues in the CDR3. Germline-derived CDR1 and CDR2 are SGHRS and YFSETQ. Trimming removed 4 bases from V and 4 bases from J, with 16 bases in between.